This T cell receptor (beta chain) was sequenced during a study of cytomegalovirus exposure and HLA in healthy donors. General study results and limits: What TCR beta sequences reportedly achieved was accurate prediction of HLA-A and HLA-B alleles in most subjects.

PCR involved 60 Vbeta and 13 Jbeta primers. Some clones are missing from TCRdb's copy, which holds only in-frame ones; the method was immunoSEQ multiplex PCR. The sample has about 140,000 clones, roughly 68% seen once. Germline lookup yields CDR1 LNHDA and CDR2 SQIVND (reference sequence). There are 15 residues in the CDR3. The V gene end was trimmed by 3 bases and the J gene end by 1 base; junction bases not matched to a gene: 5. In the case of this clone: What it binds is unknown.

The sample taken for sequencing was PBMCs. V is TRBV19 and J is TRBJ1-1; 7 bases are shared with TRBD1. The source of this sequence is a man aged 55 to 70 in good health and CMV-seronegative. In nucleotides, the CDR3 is TGTGCCAGTAGTATCTTTGGGACAGCGAACACTGAAGCTTTCTTT. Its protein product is CASSIFGTANTEAFF.